The rows below give T cell receptor beta chains drawn from one sample of a study of T-cell memory formation after mild COVID-19. Using its own MiXCR run on the 5' RACE reads, TCRdb lists one record per CDR3 protein. The sample has just over 400,000 distinct CDR3 sequences; more than 20% are singletons. Sequenced input: PBMCs or a T cell subset sorted from them (not recorded which). The receptors stem from an adult woman who had mild COVID-19 (a few samples of this study predate the infection). Cell type and time point are not known. Each CDR3 is given with its conserved first and last residue. The D gene is left open where the match is weak. A row's size may be missing; if present it is once, few, many or a size class.

len,abundance,j_gene,d_gene,v_gene,CDR3aa,CDR3nt
15,few,TRBJ1-1,NA,TRBV14,CASSRHQGSATEAFF,TGTGCCAGCAGCCGCCATCAGGGAAGTGCGACTGAAGCTTTCTTT
14,few,TRBJ2-3,NA,TRBV27,CASSRGSLSQRQYF,TGTGCCAGCTCCCGGGGCAGCTTATCACAGAGGCAGTATTTT
18,NA,TRBJ1-5,NA,TRBV21-1,CASSKGVSAGAINQPQHF,TGTGCCAGCAGCAAAGGGGTTAGTGCGGGGGCAATCAATCAGCCCCAGCATTTT
15,few,TRBJ2-1,NA,TRBV7-9,CASSPPLDRHNEQFF,TGTGCCAGCAGCCCGCCCCTGGACCGTCACAATGAGCAGTTCTTC
13,NA,TRBJ2-7,NA,TRBV12-3/TRBV12-4,CASSFDVSYEQYF,TGTGCCAGCAGTTTCGATGTCAGCTACGAGCAGTACTTC
12,NA,TRBJ1-1,NA,TRBV5-6,CASSLGHIEAFF,TGTGCCAGCAGCTTGGGACACATAGAAGCTTTCTTT
17,many,TRBJ2-1,NA,TRBV24-1,CATSDLLPRDNTMAQFF,TGTGCCACCAGTGATTTGCTTCCCAGGGATAATACAATGGCGCAGTTCTTC
14,NA,TRBJ1-1,NA,TRBV4-1,CASSQDQVEAEAFF,TGCGCCAGCAGCCAAGACCAGGTCGAGGCTGAAGCTTTCTTT
14,NA,TRBJ1-1,NA,TRBV6-5,CASSYDRSNTEAFF,TGTGCCAGCAGTTATGACAGATCGAACACTGAAGCTTTCTTT
13,NA,TRBJ2-5,NA,TRBV7-3,CASSSAGLETQYF,TGTGCCAGCAGCTCCGCAGGGTTGGAGACCCAGTACTTC
13,NA,TRBJ1-1,NA,TRBV20-1,CSAVDMLNTEAFF,TGCAGTGCGGTAGACATGCTCAACACTGAAGCTTTCTTT
16,few,TRBJ2-3,TRBD1,TRBV4-1,CASSQENRGLPDTQYF,TGCGCCAGCAGCCAAGAGAACAGGGGGCTACCAGATACGCAGTATTTT
15,NA,TRBJ2-1,NA,TRBV2,CASSDLAGKANEQFF,TGTGCCAGCAGTGACTTGGCAGGGAAGGCCAATGAGCAGTTCTTC
13,NA,TRBJ2-2,NA,TRBV12-3/TRBV12-4,CASSWGATGELFF,TGTGCCAGCTCCTGGGGGGCCACCGGGGAGCTGTTTTTT
16,many,TRBJ2-7,NA,TRBV4-3,CASSQEFDGSNYEQYF,TGCGCCAGCAGCCAAGAATTTGACGGGAGTAACTACGAGCAGTACTTC
22,NA,TRBJ2-1,TRBD2,TRBV3-1,CASSRHWLSGGTVQSSYNEQFF,TGTGCCAGCAGCCGACATTGGCTTAGCGGGGGTACAGTCCAAAGCTCCTACAATGAGCAGTTCTTC
14,NA,TRBJ2-2,NA,TRBV4-2,CASSRVEDTGELFF,TGTGCCAGCAGCCGGGTGGAGGACACCGGGGAGCTGTTTTTT
15,few,TRBJ2-2,TRBD1,TRBV24-1,CATSPANRGDGELFF,TGTGCCACCAGTCCAGCGAACAGGGGGGACGGGGAGCTGTTTTTT
13,NA,TRBJ2-1,TRBD1,TRBV24-1,CATSDLTGREQFF,TGTGCCACCAGTGATCTGACAGGGCGTGAGCAGTTCTTC
12,NA,TRBJ2-1,NA,TRBV29-1,CSVPLGWNEQFF,TGCAGCGTACCCTTGGGGTGGAATGAGCAGTTCTTC
13,many,TRBJ1-2,TRBD1,TRBV27,CASSWDRTYGYTF,TGTGCCAGCAGTTGGGACAGGACCTATGGCTACACCTTC
15,NA,TRBJ1-6,TRBD1,TRBV14,CASKLRQGSVSPLHF,TGTGCCAGCAAACTACGACAGGGATCGGTATCACCCCTCCACTTT
11,NA,TRBJ2-7,NA,TRBV29-1,CSVEEDVSRYF,TGCAGCGTTGAAGAGGACGTTTCGAGGTACTTC